A selection of T cell receptor beta chains follows, all from one sample in a study of read filtering for tumor transcriptome and immune sequencing. From the reads, TCRdb called clonotypes with MiXCR, one entry per CDR3 protein. The profile shows 35,000 to 50,000 distinct CDR3 sequences, approximately 15% of them singletons. The sequencing sample was made of a population of CD138-negative cells sorted from bone marrow. Receptors were obtained from a donor at least 40 years old with multiple myeloma. The conserved cysteine and the conserved F or W are not part of the CDR3 here. A D gene is named only where the DNA matches it firmly. Rows may omit the clone size; those that give it use once, few, many or a size class.

d_call	clone_size	v_call	cdr3_aa
-	many	TRBV5-1	ASSLGQGSLTLGYT
-	many	TRBV20-1	SASGLLYNEQF
-	medium-sized	TRBV6-2/TRBV6-3	ASSYRTGWY
TRBD2	many	TRBV27	ASSHRTSGRWADTQY
-	many	TRBV5-6	ASSISAEQF
TRBD1	-	TRBV6-6	ASSFTGTGGSNYGYT
-	many	TRBV5-1	ASQPGGANYGYT
TRBD1	medium-sized	TRBV7-2	ASSRGTGGHEQF
TRBD2	medium-sized	TRBV20-1	SARSHSGRAREQY
-	many	TRBV20-1	SASAGTYNSPLH
-	-	TRBV6-1	ASSQGGGRGAQY
-	many	TRBV7-9	ASSLGRLGGSYNEQF
-	many	TRBV20-1	SARWTAGELF
-	many	TRBV19	ASSIMQNRLGVDNEQF
TRBD2	many	TRBV10-3	AISQGLVNEQF
TRBD2	-	TRBV20-1	STSVAKKGLADTQY
-	many	TRBV28	ASSFKGTSYEQY
TRBD2	many	TRBV28	ASSFARGGYNEQF
-	-	TRBV5-1	ASSLGLATSFSEQF
TRBD1	-	TRBV19	ASSIPGTGANGYT
-	-	TRBV4-2	ASSQVLGGAGDTQY
-	many	TRBV20-1	SAKRPGEGQPQH
TRBD1	many	TRBV29-1	SVEGGDRMNTEAF
-	-	TRBV7-6	ASSLYQRLDTQY
-	many	TRBV30	AWKPQASPLH
-	many	TRBV6-1	ASTNEYEQY
-	many	TRBV7-3	ASSLMGGENTEAF
-	medium-sized	TRBV20-1	SASGMGQDSPLH
-	many	TRBV19	ASRPPVDQDTQY
TRBD1	many	TRBV2	ASSERDRGTWWTEAF
TRBD2	-	TRBV5-1	ASRVTSGKETQY
TRBD2	many	TRBV11-2	ASSLVGLAGSTDTQY
TRBD1	many	TRBV4-1	ASSRRPGQVTSGANVLT
-	many	TRBV5-4	ASSSGFGETQY
-	many	TRBV10-3	AISGLTNEQF
TRBD1	medium-sized	TRBV5-5	ASSLYRGSGDYGYT
-	-	TRBV12-5	ASGDGQTDTQY
-	many	TRBV5-1	ASSHSGIEETQY
-	many	TRBV5-1	ASSHLRGGRTDTQY
-	many	TRBV5-1	ASSLAGASNQPQH
-	many	TRBV12-3/TRBV12-4	ASSFAGDPKNIQY
TRBD1	many	TRBV11-2	ASSDRDSSTIEQY
-	many	TRBV11-3	ASSSGQGGGETQY
TRBD2	many	TRBV27	ASSLVAGGSNTGELF
-	few	TRBV6-5	ASTGREAYGYT
-	many	TRBV5-1	ASSLQTANSPLH
TRBD2	-	TRBV12-3/TRBV12-4	TSSPSGIVGTGELF
TRBD1	many	TRBV27	ASSSWDRGNTGELF
TRBD1	many	TRBV20-1	SASGQGLNIQY
-	many	TRBV9	ASSVLLGDTEAF
TRBD1	-	TRBV4-1	ASSPIGKTGGTGELF
TRBD1	many	TRBV28	ASRRQGLNEKLF
-	many	TRBV7-2	ASSSQATDTQY
-	many	TRBV29-1	SVEDLQVGKLF
-	many	TRBV7-3	ASSASHSTDTQY
TRBD2	many	TRBV20-1	SARAVMTGGPGTDTQY
-	many	TRBV29-1	SVSSGADTQY
TRBD2	many	TRBV5-1	ASSLDPSGGVNEQY
-	medium-sized	TRBV7-9	ASSSPATGPISGANVLT
-	-	TRBV27	ASSEQREQETQY